This is a list of T cell receptor beta chains from one sample in a study of T cell responses to AZD1222 COVID-19 vaccine. The method was immunoSEQ multiplex PCR; TCRdb's version includes in-frame clones alone and lacks a portion of them. The sample carries approximately 200,000 clones, 87% recorded once. The specimen comprised peripheral blood, sampled on day 0 of MenACWY control vaccination. The receptors originated from an adult in good health. CDR3s include the opening cysteine and the closing phenylalanine or tryptophan. The order of the fields is V gene, D gene, clone size, J gene, CDR3 protein, CDR3 DNA. The D gene is left open where the match is weak. Clone size appears in some rows only: once, few, many, or a class for an expanded clone.

TRBV28	NA	NA	TRBJ1-3	CASSTHRAGNTIYF	TGTGCCAGCAGCACTCACAGGGCTGGAAACACCATATATTTT
TRBV18	NA	NA	TRBJ1-3	CASSPRGSGNTIYF	TGTGCCAGCTCACCACGCGGCTCTGGAAACACCATATATTTT
TRBV28	NA	NA	TRBJ1-4	CASRSGQIEKLFF	TGTGCCAGCAGGTCGGGACAAATCGAAAAACTGTTTTTT
TRBV19	NA	once	TRBJ2-7	CASSIDGGTYEQYF	TGTGCCAGTAGTATTGACGGCGGGACCTACGAGCAGTACTTC
TRBV25-1	NA	few	TRBJ1-2	CASSDPRTGTDYGYTF	TGTGCCAGCAGTGACCCAAGGACGGGTACGGACTATGGCTACACCTTC
TRBV19	NA	once	TRBJ2-2	CASSILDWFNTGELFF	TGTGCCAGTAGTATTCTTGACTGGTTCAACACCGGGGAGCTGTTTTTT
TRBV5-1	NA	NA	TRBJ1-1	CASSFQGQDTEAFF	TGCGCCAGCAGCTTTCAGGGGCAGGACACTGAAGCTTTCTTT
TRBV5-1	NA	NA	TRBJ1-4	CASRQAHPGAGNEKLFF	TGCGCCAGCAGACAAGCACACCCGGGGGCCGGCAATGAAAAACTGTTTTTT
TRBV7-9	TRBD1	NA	TRBJ1-3	CASSLDGGTAGNTIYF	TGTGCCAGCAGCTTAGACGGAGGGACAGCTGGAAACACCATATATTTT
TRBV9	TRBD2	NA	TRBJ2-3	CASGLAGGRGTDTQYF	TGTGCCTCCGGACTAGCGGGGGGGCGGGGCACAGATACGCAGTATTTT
TRBV7-8	NA	NA	TRBJ2-7	CASSLVGRQVDGEQYF	TGTGCCAGCAGCTTAGTAGGTCGACAGGTTGACGGAGAGCAGTACTTC
TRBV19	TRBD1	NA	TRBJ2-2	CASSIGWTGDSGELFF	TGTGCCAGTAGTATTGGCTGGACAGGGGATTCCGGGGAGCTGTTTTTT
TRBV5-1	NA	once	TRBJ1-3	CASSLDHNSGNTIYF	TGCGCCAGCAGCTTGGATCACAACTCTGGAAACACCATATATTTT
TRBV24-1	TRBD1	NA	TRBJ2-7	CATSGFDRGQYEQYF	TGTGCCACCAGTGGTTTTGACAGGGGGCAGTACGAGCAGTACTTC
TRBV20-1	NA	NA	TRBJ1-2	CSPWGAPGYTF	TGCAGTCCCTGGGGGGCGCCCGGCTACACCTTC
TRBV2	NA	NA	TRBJ2-3	CASIPSTDTQYF	TGTGCCAGCATCCCGAGCACAGATACGCAGTATTTT
TRBV27	NA	NA	TRBJ2-2	CASSLSWRRAGTGELFF	TGTGCCAGCAGTTTATCGTGGCGGAGGGCTGGCACCGGGGAGCTGTTTTTT
TRBV5-1	NA	NA	TRBJ1-6	CASSRYNSPLHF	TGCGCCAGCAGCCGGTACAATTCACCCCTCCACTTT
TRBV27	NA	NA	TRBJ1-3	CASSPQGSSGNTIYF	TGTGCCAGCAGCCCACAGGGAAGCTCTGGAAACACCATATATTTT
TRBV9	NA	few	TRBJ2-7	CASSPHLAGSSYEQYF	TGTGCCAGCAGCCCCCACCTGGCGGGAAGCTCCTACGAGCAGTACTTC
TRBV2	TRBD1	NA	TRBJ1-2	CASSEAHRGGYTF	TGTGCCAGCAGTGAAGCGCACAGGGGTGGCTACACCTTC
TRBV3-1/TRBV3-2	NA	few	TRBJ1-5	CASSQQISGQPQHF	TGTGCCAGCAGCCAACAGATTTCGGGTCAGCCCCAGCATTTT
TRBV7-9	NA	NA	TRBJ1-1	CASSLVRQQNTEAFF	TGTGCCAGCAGCTTAGTGCGACAGCAGAACACTGAAGCTTTCTTT
TRBV29-1	NA	NA	TRBJ1-2	CSVSRPGRDYGYTF	TGCAGCGTCTCCCGGCCAGGCAGGGACTATGGCTACACCTTC
TRBV29-1	NA	NA	TRBJ1-2	CSVETDYGYTF	TGCAGCGTTGAGACGGACTATGGCTACACCTTC
TRBV19	TRBD1	NA	TRBJ2-1	CASSPDRGSYNEQFF	TGTGCCAGTAGCCCGGACAGGGGGTCCTACAATGAGCAGTTCTTC
TRBV2	NA	NA	TRBJ2-3	CASSGSTDTQYF	TGTGCCAGCAGTGGGAGTACTGATACGCAGTATTTT
TRBV5-5	TRBD1	once	TRBJ1-5	CASSFGDRALRPPQHF	TGTGCCAGCAGCTTTGGTGACAGGGCCCTCCGCCCGCCCCAGCATTTT
TRBV30	TRBD2	NA	TRBJ2-1	CAWSVLAGSDEQFF	TGTGCCTGGAGTGTGCTAGCGGGGTCGGATGAGCAGTTCTTC
TRBV4-2	TRBD2	NA	TRBJ2-2	CASSQVLAGEGGELFF	TGTGCCAGCAGCCAAGTCCTAGCGGGGGAAGGCGGGGAGCTGTTTTTT
TRBV28	NA	NA	TRBJ1-1	CASSLPGANTEAFF	TGTGCCAGCAGTTTACCAGGGGCGAACACTGAAGCTTTCTTT
TRBV2	TRBD2	NA	TRBJ2-1	CASSDGLAGTAGNEQFF	TGTGCCAGCAGTGATGGTCTAGCGGGTACGGCTGGCAATGAGCAGTTCTTC
TRBV5-4	NA	NA	TRBJ2-1	CASSPGQQINYNEQFF	TGTGCCAGCAGCCCCGGCCAACAGATAAACTACAATGAGCAGTTCTTC
TRBV3-1/TRBV3-2	NA	NA	TRBJ1-3	CASSQGWIVAYSGNTIYF	TGTGCCAGCAGCCAAGGTTGGATAGTGGCCTACTCTGGAAACACCATATATTTT
TRBV9	TRBD1	NA	TRBJ1-2	CASSVAGAGGNYGYTF	TGTGCCAGCAGCGTAGCTGGTGCAGGGGGGAACTATGGCTACACCTTC
TRBV19	NA	NA	TRBJ1-6	CASSTARTTPTYNSPLHF	TGTGCCAGTAGTACCGCGAGGACAACACCCACCTATAATTCACCCCTCCACTTT
TRBV11-2	TRBD1	NA	TRBJ1-1	CASSLDRQGGNTEAFF	TGTGCCAGCAGCTTAGATCGGCAGGGGGGGAACACTGAAGCTTTCTTT
TRBV11-2	TRBD2	once	TRBJ2-1	CASSFPPGGDNEQFF	TGTGCCAGCAGCTTCCCCCCGGGGGGGGACAATGAGCAGTTCTTC
TRBV29-1	NA	NA	TRBJ2-3	CGGRADTQYF	TGCGGGGGCAGGGCAGATACGCAGTATTTT
TRBV4-3	TRBD1	NA	TRBJ2-1	CASSVDRVNYNEQFF	TGCGCCAGCAGCGTTGACAGGGTCAACTACAATGAGCAGTTCTTC
TRBV2	NA	NA	TRBJ2-7	CASSEEGNYEQYF	TGTGCCAGCAGTGAAGAAGGTAACTACGAGCAGTACTTC
TRBV20-1	NA	NA	TRBJ1-5	CSASRGDNQPQHF	TGCAGTGCTAGTAGGGGGGACAATCAGCCCCAGCATTTT
TRBV14	TRBD2	NA	TRBJ2-7	CASSQLRGGYEQYF	TGTGCCAGCAGCCAATTGCGGGGGGGGTACGAGCAGTACTTC
TRBV7-6	NA	NA	TRBJ2-2	CASSLRDINTGELFF	TGTGCCAGCAGCCTCCGGGACATAAACACCGGGGAGCTGTTTTTT
TRBV5-4	NA	NA	TRBJ2-2	CASSFFGGELFF	TGTGCCAGCAGCTTTTTTGGCGGGGAGCTGTTTTTT
TRBV7-3	NA	NA	TRBJ2-2	CASSRYQGTGELFF	TGTGCCAGCAGCCGATACCAGGGGACCGGGGAGCTGTTTTTT
TRBV9	TRBD1	once	TRBJ2-7	CASSVAGQGFYEQYF	TGTGCCAGCAGCGTAGCGGGACAGGGATTTTACGAGCAGTACTTC
TRBV5-8	NA	NA	TRBJ2-2	CASSLSFGGTTGELFF	TGTGCCAGCAGCTTAAGTTTCGGTGGGACTACCGGGGAGCTGTTTTTT
TRBV7-6	NA	NA	TRBJ1-3	CASSSLLRRSGNTIYF	TGTGCCAGCAGCTCCCTCCTCCGGAGGTCTGGAAACACCATATATTTT
TRBV28	TRBD1	few	TRBJ1-4	CASSSPRGSTNEKLFF	TGTGCCAGCAGTTCCCCCAGGGGGTCAACTAATGAAAAACTGTTTTTT
TRBV28	NA	NA	TRBJ2-5	CASREAARGPQETQYF	TGTGCCAGCAGAGAAGCGGCCCGGGGACCGCAAGAGACCCAGTACTTC
TRBV3-1/TRBV3-2	NA	NA	TRBJ1-2	CASSQDWGRGNGYTF	TGTGCCAGCAGCCAAGATTGGGGCAGGGGAAACGGCTACACCTTC
TRBV7-9	NA	NA	TRBJ2-7	CASSSQRRGYEQYF	TGTGCCAGCAGCTCCCAGAGGCGGGGCTACGAGCAGTACTTC
TRBV27	NA	NA	TRBJ1-2	CASSLFPGTLYGYTF	TGTGCCAGCAGTTTATTCCCTGGGACACTTTATGGCTACACCTTC
TRBV30	NA	NA	TRBJ1-3	CAWSWGSGNTIYF	TGTGCCTGGAGTTGGGGTTCTGGAAACACCATATATTTT
TRBV27	NA	NA	TRBJ1-6	CASKWSGYSSPLHF	TGTGCCAGCAAATGGTCAGGGTACAGTTCACCCCTCCACTTT
TRBV6-5	TRBD1	NA	TRBJ1-5	CASSQVGTGHQPQHF	TGTGCCAGCAGCCAGGTCGGGACAGGGCATCAGCCCCAGCATTTT
TRBV29-1	NA	NA	TRBJ1-1	CSVPGHDEAFF	TGCAGCGTCCCCGGACATGACGAAGCTTTCTTT